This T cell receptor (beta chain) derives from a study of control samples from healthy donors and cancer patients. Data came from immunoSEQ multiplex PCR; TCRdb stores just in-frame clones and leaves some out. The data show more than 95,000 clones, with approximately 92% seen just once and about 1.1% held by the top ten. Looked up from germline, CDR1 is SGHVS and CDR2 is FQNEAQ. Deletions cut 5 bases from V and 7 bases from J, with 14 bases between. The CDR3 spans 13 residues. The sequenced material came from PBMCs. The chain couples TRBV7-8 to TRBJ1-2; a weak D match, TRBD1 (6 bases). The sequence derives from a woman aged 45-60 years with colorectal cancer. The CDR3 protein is CASSISQGTGYTF. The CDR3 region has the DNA TGTGCCAGCAGCATTTCACAGGGAACTGGCTACACCTTC.